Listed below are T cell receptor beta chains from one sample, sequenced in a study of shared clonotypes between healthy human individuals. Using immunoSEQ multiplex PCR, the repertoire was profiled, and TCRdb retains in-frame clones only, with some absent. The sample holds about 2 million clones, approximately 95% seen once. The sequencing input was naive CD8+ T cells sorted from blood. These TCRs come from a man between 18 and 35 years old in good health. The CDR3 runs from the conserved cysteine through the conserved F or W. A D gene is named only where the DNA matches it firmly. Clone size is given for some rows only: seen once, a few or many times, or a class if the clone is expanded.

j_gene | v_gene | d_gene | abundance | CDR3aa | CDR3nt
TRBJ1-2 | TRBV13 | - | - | CASSLNRVSETGGSGYTF | TGTGCCAGCAGCTTAAACCGCGTTTCTGAGACAGGCGGTAGTGGCTACACCTTC
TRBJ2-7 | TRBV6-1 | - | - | CASSEGNGGSYEQYF | TGTGCCAGCAGTGAAGGTAACGGGGGCTCTTACGAGCAGTACTTC
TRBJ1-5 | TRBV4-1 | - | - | CASSQTEVSNQPQHF | TGCGCCAGCAGCCAAACGGAGGTTAGCAATCAGCCCCAGCATTTT
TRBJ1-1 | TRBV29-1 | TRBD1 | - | CSGDRVTEAFF | TGCAGCGGGGACAGGGTTACTGAAGCTTTCTTT
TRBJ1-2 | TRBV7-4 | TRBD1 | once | CASSFRGNYGYTF | TGTGCCAGCAGCTTCAGGGGGAACTATGGCTACACCTTC
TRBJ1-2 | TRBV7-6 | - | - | CASSSTENYGYTF | TGTGCCAGCAGCTCCACAGAAAACTATGGCTACACCTTC
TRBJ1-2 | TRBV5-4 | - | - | CASSLEGRVGRAYGGYTF | TGTGCCAGCAGCTTGGAGGGCAGGGTAGGAAGGGCCTACGGTGGCTACACCTTC
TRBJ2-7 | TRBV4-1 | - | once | CASSQDPTGKGAWYEQYF | TGCGCCAGCAGCCAAGACCCTACAGGGAAGGGCGCTTGGTACGAGCAGTACTTC
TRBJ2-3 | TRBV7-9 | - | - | CASSLPSDTQYF | TGTGCCAGCAGCCTACCTTCAGATACGCAGTATTTT
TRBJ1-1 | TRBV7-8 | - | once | CASILDGSGTEAFF | TGTGCCAGCATCCTGGACGGGTCGGGGACTGAAGCTTTCTTT
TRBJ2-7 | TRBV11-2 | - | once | CASSSDSSGQYF | TGTGCCAGCAGCTCCGACTCGTCCGGGCAGTACTTC
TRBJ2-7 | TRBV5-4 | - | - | CASSLRDNRDEQYF | TGTGCCAGCAGCTTGAGGGACAATCGTGACGAGCAGTACTTC
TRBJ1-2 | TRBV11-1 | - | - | CASSLNPESNYGYTF | TGTGCCAGCAGCTTAAACCCAGAGTCCAACTATGGCTACACCTTC
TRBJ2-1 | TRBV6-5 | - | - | CASSSPGGGEQFF | TGTGCCAGCAGTTCCCCTGGGGGGGGCGAGCAGTTCTTC
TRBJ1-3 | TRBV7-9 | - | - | CASSLIVSGNTIYF | TGTGCCAGCAGCTTAATTGTCTCTGGAAACACCATATATTTT
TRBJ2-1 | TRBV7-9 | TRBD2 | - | CASSSSGSFFNEQFF | TGTGCCAGCAGCTCTAGCGGGAGTTTTTTCAATGAGCAGTTCTTC
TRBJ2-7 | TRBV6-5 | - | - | CASSYKGYEQYF | TGTGCCAGCAGTTACAAAGGGTACGAGCAGTACTTC
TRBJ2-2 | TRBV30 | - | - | CAWTLGTGELFF | TGTGCCTGGACGTTAGGGACCGGGGAGCTGTTTTTT
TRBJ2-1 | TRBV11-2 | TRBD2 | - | CASSSILAGDFNEQFF | TGTGCCAGCAGCTCTATACTAGCGGGAGATTTCAATGAGCAGTTCTTC
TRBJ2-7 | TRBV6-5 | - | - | CASSYAASYEQYF | TGTGCCAGCAGTTACGCCGCTTCGTACGAGCAGTACTTC
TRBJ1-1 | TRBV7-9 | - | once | CASSPKENTEAFF | TGTGCCAGCAGCCCAAAAGAGAACACTGAAGCTTTCTTT
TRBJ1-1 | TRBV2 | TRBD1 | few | CASSVTGGTEAFF | TGTGCCAGCAGTGTTACAGGGGGCACTGAAGCTTTCTTT
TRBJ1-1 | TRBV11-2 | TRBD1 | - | CASSLVTGGKAEAFF | TGTGCCAGCAGCTTAGTTACAGGGGGGAAGGCTGAAGCTTTCTTT
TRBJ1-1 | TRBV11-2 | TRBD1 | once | CASSSWTGTDTEAFF | TGTGCCAGCAGCTCCTGGACAGGGACGGACACTGAAGCTTTCTTT
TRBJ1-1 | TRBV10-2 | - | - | CATSPLGENTEAFF | TGCGCCACCAGCCCACTCGGGGAAAACACTGAAGCTTTCTTT
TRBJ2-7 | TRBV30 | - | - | CAWSIGLGYEQYF | TGTGCCTGGAGTATAGGACTTGGCTACGAGCAGTACTTC
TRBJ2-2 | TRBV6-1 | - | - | CASSVASNTGELFF | TGTGCCAGCAGTGTCGCCTCTAACACCGGGGAGCTGTTTTTT
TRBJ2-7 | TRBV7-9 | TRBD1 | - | CASSPPAVGQGPYEQYF | TGTGCCAGCAGTCCTCCCGCGGTGGGACAGGGCCCCTACGAGCAGTACTTC
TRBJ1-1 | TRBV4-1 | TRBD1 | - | CASSQGQGAMNTEAFF | TGCGCCAGCAGCCAAGGCCAGGGGGCTATGAACACTGAAGCTTTCTTT
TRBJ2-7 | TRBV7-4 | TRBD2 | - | CASSPEGLVKRGYEQYF | TGTGCCAGCAGCCCAGAGGGACTAGTAAAAAGGGGCTACGAGCAGTACTTC
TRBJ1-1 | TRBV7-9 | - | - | CASSPWDTEAFF | TGTGCCAGCAGCCCCTGGGACACTGAAGCTTTCTTT
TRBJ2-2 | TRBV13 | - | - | CASRRGANTGELFF | TGTGCCAGCAGACGGGGCGCGAACACCGGGGAGCTGTTTTTT